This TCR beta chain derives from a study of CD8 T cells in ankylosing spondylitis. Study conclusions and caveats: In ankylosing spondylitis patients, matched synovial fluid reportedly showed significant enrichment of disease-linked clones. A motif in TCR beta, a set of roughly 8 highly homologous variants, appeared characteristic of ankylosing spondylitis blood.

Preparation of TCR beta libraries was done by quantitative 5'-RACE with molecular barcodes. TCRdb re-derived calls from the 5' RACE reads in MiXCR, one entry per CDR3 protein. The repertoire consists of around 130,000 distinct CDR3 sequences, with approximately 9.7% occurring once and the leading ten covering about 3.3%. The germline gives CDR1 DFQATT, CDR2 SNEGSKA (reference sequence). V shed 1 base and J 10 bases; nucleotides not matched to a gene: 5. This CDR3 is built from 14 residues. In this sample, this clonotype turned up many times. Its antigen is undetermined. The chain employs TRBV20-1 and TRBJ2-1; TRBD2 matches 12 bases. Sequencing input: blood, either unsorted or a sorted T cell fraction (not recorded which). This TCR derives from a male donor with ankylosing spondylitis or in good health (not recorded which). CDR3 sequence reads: CSARVPSGRDEQFF. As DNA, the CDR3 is TGCAGTGCTAGAGTCCCTAGCGGGAGGGACGAGCAGTTCTTC.